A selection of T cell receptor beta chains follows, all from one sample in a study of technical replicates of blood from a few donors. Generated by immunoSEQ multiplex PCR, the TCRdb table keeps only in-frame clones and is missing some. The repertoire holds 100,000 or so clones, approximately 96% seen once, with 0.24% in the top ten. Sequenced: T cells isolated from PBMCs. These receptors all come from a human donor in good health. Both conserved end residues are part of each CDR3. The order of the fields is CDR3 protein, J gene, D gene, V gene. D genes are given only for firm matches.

CDR3 protein: CASSQIPRTSGSMDTQYF
J gene: TRBJ2-3
D gene: TRBD2
V gene: TRBV4-1

CDR3 protein: CASTTSGFYEQYF
J gene: TRBJ2-7
D gene: .
V gene: TRBV5-6

CDR3 protein: CASSQDRGGLSGANVLTF
J gene: TRBJ2-6
D gene: .
V gene: TRBV4-1

CDR3 protein: CATSRGTTQETQYF
J gene: TRBJ2-5
D gene: .
V gene: TRBV15

CDR3 protein: CASRGLGTAFNEQFF
J gene: TRBJ2-1
D gene: TRBD1
V gene: TRBV6-1

CDR3 protein: CASSEIPETQYF
J gene: TRBJ2-5
D gene: .
V gene: TRBV2

CDR3 protein: CASSRGKNTEAFF
J gene: TRBJ1-1
D gene: .
V gene: TRBV2

CDR3 protein: CASSEGPGQGFNEQYF
J gene: TRBJ2-7
D gene: TRBD1
V gene: TRBV6-1

CDR3 protein: CASSLGAGFSYEQYF
J gene: TRBJ2-7
D gene: .
V gene: TRBV27

CDR3 protein: CASSYSGPDGYTF
J gene: TRBJ1-2
D gene: .
V gene: TRBV6-5

CDR3 protein: CASNLPPGGENTGELFF
J gene: TRBJ2-2
D gene: .
V gene: TRBV7-2

CDR3 protein: CSVYGQAGMNTEAFF
J gene: TRBJ1-1
D gene: TRBD1
V gene: TRBV29-1

CDR3 protein: CASSVYRGFVEGDYGYTF
J gene: TRBJ1-2
D gene: TRBD1
V gene: TRBV5-1

CDR3 protein: CSANGQQETQYF
J gene: TRBJ2-5
D gene: .
V gene: TRBV29-1

CDR3 protein: CASSQWDRNSPLHF
J gene: TRBJ1-6
D gene: TRBD1
V gene: TRBV14

CDR3 protein: CASSVGQRNEKLFF
J gene: TRBJ1-4
D gene: .
V gene: TRBV9

CDR3 protein: CASSRDDRQDTQYF
J gene: TRBJ2-3
D gene: .
V gene: TRBV13

CDR3 protein: CAISGGLAGLNTGELFF
J gene: TRBJ2-2
D gene: TRBD2
V gene: TRBV10-3